The present T cell receptor beta chain was sequenced within a study of blood T cell repertoires in COVID-19. Study information: Material from acute and convalescent COVID-19 was sourced from the United States, Italy and Spain. Nucleic acid was either cDNA or gDNA, and it came from T cells, B-cell-depleted T cells, or PBMCs.

This CDR3 is 13 amino acids long. Germline V CDR1 and CDR2: SGHAT, FQDESV (reference sequence). The V gene lost 1 base and the J gene lost 3 bases, with 6 bases spanning the gap. Original processing methods: Amplified reference gene primers provided the basis for estimating nucleated cell counts. Sequenced by immunoSEQ multiplex PCR; TCRdb stores in-frame clones only, minus some. V, J and clone size are those of that table, while D and trimming were read from the DNA. The sample lists roughly 230,000 clones; just under 85% were seen once. This chain links TRBV11-1 with TRBJ1-2; D remains unclear. The source of this sequence is a woman in her sixties with active or convalescent COVID-19. The sequencing input was peripheral blood. This CDR3 is CASSLGRDYGYTF. CDR3 bases: TGTGCCAGCAGCTTAGGCCGAGACTATGGCTACACCTTC.